The clone carrying this T cell receptor beta chain was seen at least ten times. TCRdb reprocessed the 5' RACE reads with MiXCR, giving one entry per CDR3 protein. The sample records 580,000 or so distinct CDR3 sequences, approximately 15% being singletons. The data derive from a study of T-cell memory formation after mild COVID-19. The CDR3 length is 16 residues. V shed 5 bases and J shed 0 bases, with 14 bases lying between them. Per the germline V gene, CDR1 is MNHNY and CDR2 is SVGAGI (reference sequence). The sequenced sample was PBMCs or a T cell subset sorted from them (not recorded which). The source is an adult woman who had mild COVID-19 (a few samples of this study predate the infection). Cell type and time point are not known. V gene TRBV6-6 combines with J gene TRBJ1-5, with D uncertain. The CDR3 protein is CASSLIGIYSNQPQHF. In nucleotides, the CDR3 is TGTGCCAGCAGTCTAATAGGGATATATAGCAATCAGCCCCAGCATTTT.